This T cell receptor beta chain came from a study of STAT3 mutations in large granular lymphocyte leukemia. Findings and limits, study-wide: Every T-cell large granular lymphocyte leukemia patient had at least one immunodominant TCR beta clonotype. After therapy, 6 of 18 patients switched clonotypes, all new clones STAT3 wild type.

The germline gives CDR1 KGHSH, CDR2 LQKENI. The CDR3 runs to 18 residues. V was pared by 1 base and J by 4 bases, with 17 bases between. As to this clone: Antigen: not known.

Assay used: immunoSEQ multiplex PCR; TCRdb lists only in-frame clones, some missing. Here the sample spans 35,000 to 40,000 clones, 88% being singletons. The clonotype comes from a human donor with T large granular lymphocyte leukemia. Some clones in this sample may be carry-over from other donors' samples. Sequenced sample: PBMCs. The V and J genes are TRBV18 and TRBJ2-6; D gene uncertain. The CDR3: CASSPRAPKVSGANVLTF. DNA for the CDR3: TGTGCCAGCTCACCACGGGCCCCAAAGGTCTCGGGGGCCAACGTCCTGACTTTC.